These 24 T cell receptor beta chains were sequenced from one sample in a study of blood T cell repertoires in COVID-19. Clones were sequenced by immunoSEQ multiplex PCR, and TCRdb holds only the in-frame ones, with some missing. The data hold 85,000 to 95,000 clones, with less than 85% observed a single time. The source material was peripheral blood. The receptor source for this set is a man in his sixties or seventies with acute or convalescent COVID-19.

This rearrangement joins TRBV3-1 (or the pseudogene TRBV3-2) to TRBJ1-1, with TRBD1 matching 10 bases. Germline V gene lookup returns CDR1 LGHDT and CDR2 YNNKEL (reference sequence). The CDR3 has 16 amino acids. The trim removed 1 base at V and 5 bases at J, leaving 7 bases unmatched. For the CDR3, the DNA is TGTGCCAGCAGCCAAGGGGGCGGGGGACAGGGGACTGAAGCTTTCTTT. Its protein product is CASSQGGGGQGTEAFF.

The chain links TRBV7-3 to TRBJ2-1; D perhaps matches TRBD2 (6 bases). Germline V lookup: CDR1 SGHTA, CDR2 FQGTGA. The CDR3 sequence is 19 residues long. The V gene lost 1 base and the J gene lost 2 bases, with 21 bases spanning the gap. The CDR3 loop reads CASSLRGARGLKTYNEQFF. Written as DNA, the CDR3 is TGTGCCAGCAGCTTAAGAGGGGCGAGGGGACTTAAGACCTACAATGAGCAGTTCTTC.

This clone was observed a handful of times. The chain has TRBV6-5 and TRBJ2-7; the D gene is possibly TRBD1 (5 bases). V was trimmed by 7 bases and J by 1 base, leaving 17 bases between them. There are 15 residues in the CDR3. Germline-derived CDR1 and CDR2 are MNHEY and SVGAGI. The CDR3 is CASISRVAGSYEQYV. Written as DNA, the CDR3 is TGTGCCAGCATTTCAAGAGTGGCAGGGTCCTACGAGCAGTACGTC.

This clone has a handful of counts. The rearrangement uses TRBV5-1 and TRBJ1-3, with D tentatively TRBD1 (6 bases). CDR3 length equals 15 residues. V was cut by 0 bases and J by 7 bases, with 14 bases left in between. Germline V CDR1 and CDR2: SGHRS, YFSETQ. In DNA, the CDR3 is TGCGCCAGCAGCTTGGATAGGCAGGGGACGAACACCATATATTTT. Protein: CASSLDRQGTNTIYF. Looking up the rest from reference TRBV5-1 and TRBJ1-3 gives the full variable domain: KAGVTQTPRYLIKTRGQQVTLSCSPISGHRSVSWYQQTPGQGLQFLFEYFSETQRNKGNFPGRFSGRQFSNSRSEMNVSTLELGDSALYLCASSLDRQGTNTIYFGEGSWLTVV.

This sequence joins TRBV5-1 and TRBJ1-2, with D unclear. CDR1 and CDR2 (germline): SGHRS, YFSETQ. This CDR3 comprises 13 residues. V was trimmed by 1 base and J by 1 base, leaving 5 bases between them. The CDR3: CASSLNSNYGYTF. In nucleotides, the CDR3 is TGCGCCAGCAGCTTGAACAGTAACTATGGCTACACCTTC.

In the case of this clone: Other DNA sequences in the same sample also yield this CDR3. The chain carries TRBV19 and TRBJ1-2; 9 positions match TRBD1. The CDR3 covers 14 residues. Germline lookup yields CDR1 LNHDA and CDR2 SQIVND (reference sequence). V lost 5 bases, J lost 2 bases, and 3 bases stayed unmatched. CDR3 sequence: CASSRGQGNYGYTF. In nucleotides, the CDR3 is TGTGCCAGTAGTCGTGGACAGGGGAACTATGGCTACACCTTC.

The rearrangement links TRBV19 to TRBJ1-1; TRBD1 is a possible D gene (5 bases). Germline CDR1 LNHDA, CDR2 SQIVND (reference sequence). Trimming removed 4 bases at V and 3 bases at J, with 18 bases between. CDR3 length equals 16 residues. CDR3 region: CASSRGGGARDTEAFF. CDR3 nucleotides: TGTGCCAGTAGTAGGGGAGGAGGGGCAAGGGACACTGAAGCTTTCTTT.

The chain links TRBV7-9 to TRBJ2-2; D is ambiguous. From germline, CDR1 is SEHNR and CDR2 FQNEAQ (reference sequence). The CDR3 contains 15 residues. V lost 1 base and J 5 bases, leaving 11 bases between the germline ends. The CDR3 sequence is CASSLGPVLTGELFF. CDR3 nucleotide sequence: TGTGCCAGCAGCTTAGGGCCAGTCTTAACCGGGGAGCTGTTTTTT. Full variable domain (missing parts from reference TRBV7-9 and TRBJ2-2): DTGVSQNPRHKITKRGQNVTFRCDPISEHNRLYWYRQTLGQGPEFLTYFQNEAQLEKSRLLSDRFSAERPKGSFSTLEIQRTEQGDSAMYLCASSLGPVLTGELFFGEGSRLTVL.

The chain combines TRBV7-8 with TRBJ1-5, with TRBD1 identical over 9 bases. Germline loops: CDR1 SGHVS, CDR2 FQNEAQ. This CDR3 is built from 15 residues. V lost 1 base, J lost 4 bases, and 2 bases stayed unmatched. The CDR3 DNA reads as TGTGCCAGCAGCTTAGGACAGGGGGTGAATCAGCCCCAGCATTTT. It yields the protein CASSLGQGVNQPQHF.

The rearrangement links TRBV23-1 to TRBJ1-1; 9 positions match TRBD1. TRBV23-1 is an open reading frame whose function is uncertain. With 6 bases clipped from V and 5 bases from J, the junction kept 16 bases outside the gene matches. The CDR3 spans 17 residues. The CDR3 protein is CASRNDTGGDRGTEAFF. The CDR3 DNA is TGCGCCAGCAGGAACGATACAGGGGGCGACCGAGGTACTGAAGCTTTCTTT.

This chain uses TRBV19 with TRBJ2-2; D uncertain. The CDR3 runs 15 residues. Looked up from germline, CDR1 is LNHDA and CDR2 is SQIVND (reference sequence). Trimming removed 6 bases at V and 1 base at J, with 12 bases between. CDR3 protein: CASSSEQLNTGELFF. CDR3 coding DNA: TGTGCCAGTAGCTCGGAACAGTTGAACACCGGGGAGCTGTTTTTT.

This clone was seen only once. This chain links TRBV28 with TRBJ1-5, with D perhaps matching TRBD1 (6 bases). This CDR3 is 14 amino acids long. With 6 bases removed from V and 2 bases from J, the gap between germline ends came to 11 bases. Germline loops: CDR1 MDHEN, CDR2 SYDVKM. CDR3 in amino acids: CASSPRTGNQPQHF. The CDR3, as DNA: TGTGCCAGCAGCCCGAGGACAGGCAATCAGCCCCAGCATTTT.

The chain has TRBV6-5 and TRBJ1-6, with a weak D call TRBD1 (6 bases). Trimming took 4 bases from V and 5 from J, leaving 15 bases between them. This CDR3 has 16 amino acids. CDR1 is MNHEY, CDR2 SVGAGI, per germline. The CDR3 region is CASSSTYGQNNSPLHF. For the CDR3, the DNA is TGTGCCAGCAGTTCAACCTACGGACAGAATAATTCACCCCTCCACTTT.

The V and J genes are TRBV19 and TRBJ2-3; 8 bases are a match to TRBD1. V was pared by 3 bases and J by 1 base, with 3 bases of the junction left unmatched. Germline CDR1 LNHDA, CDR2 SQIVND (reference sequence). This CDR3 contains 15 residues. CDR3 in amino acids: CASSIGQGRTDTQYF. In nucleotides, the CDR3 is TGTGCCAGTAGTATCGGACAGGGTCGCACAGATACGCAGTATTTT.

The J gene is TRBJ1-6, the V gene TRBV6-5; the D is unclear. Germline V gene sequence: CDR1 MNHEY, CDR2 SVGAGI. The CDR3 extends over 15 amino acids. V lost 5 bases and J 0 bases, leaving 8 bases between the germline ends. The CDR3 reads CASSIESSYNSPLHF. The CDR3 DNA follows: TGTGCCAGCAGTATAGAGAGCTCCTATAATTCACCCCTCCACTTT.

Here the CDR3 DNA reads TGCGCCAGCAGCAAGGGGACAGGTATTTCTCAGCCCCAGCATTTT. Its protein product is CASSKGTGISQPQHF. The V call is TRBV4-1, the J call TRBJ1-5; 8 bases are shared with TRBD1. Germline assignment: CDR1 MGHRA and CDR2 YSYEKL. Trimming removed 5 bases from V and 6 bases from J; junction bases left unmatched: 9. This CDR3 has 15 amino acids.

This chain connects TRBV2 to TRBJ2-2, with D possibly being TRBD1 (6 bases). Germline loops: CDR1 SNHLY, CDR2 FYNNEI. The CDR3 totals 13 residues. With 6 bases removed from V and 6 bases from J, the gap between germline ends came to 11 bases. The CDR3 protein is CASSRQGPGELFF. CDR3 DNA sequence: TGTGCCAGCAGCCGTCAGGGGCCCGGGGAGCTGTTTTTT.

This clone was seen once. The genes are TRBV5-1 and TRBJ1-2; D is perhaps TRBD1 (5 bases). The CDR3 spans 16 residues. The V gene lost 0 bases and the J gene lost 4 bases, with 16 bases spanning the gap. Germline CDR1 is SGHRS and CDR2 is YFSETQ. CDR3 in amino acids: CASSLDFAGLIYGYTF. The CDR3, as DNA: TGCGCCAGCAGCTTGGATTTTGCGGGGCTCATCTATGGCTACACCTTC.

This clone was seen a few times. The chain uses TRBV11-2 and TRBJ2-1, with TRBD2 matching 12 bases. The CDR3 runs 16 residues. The trim removed 4 bases at V and 7 bases at J, leaving 8 bases unmatched. Per the germline V gene, CDR1 is SGHAT and CDR2 is FQNNGV. The CDR3: CASSWRTSGIKNEQFF. In nucleotides, the CDR3 is TGTGCCAGCAGCTGGAGGACTAGCGGGATTAAAAATGAGCAGTTCTTC.

The V and J genes are TRBV10-3 and TRBJ2-1, with D unclear. The CDR3 extends over 13 amino acids. The ends were cut back, 3 bases at V and 4 bases at J, with 7 bases in the middle. Germline values: CDR1 ENHRY, CDR2 SYGVKD. CDR3: CAISDGIYNEQFF. CDR3 nucleotides: TGTGCCATCAGTGATGGCATATACAATGAGCAGTTCTTC.

The chain links TRBV5-4 to TRBJ2-7, with D possibly TRBD1 on 7 matching bases. With 3 bases removed from V and 2 bases from J, the gap between germline ends came to 21 bases. CDR1 is SGHNT, CDR2 YYREEE, per germline (reference sequence). The CDR3 runs to 17 residues. Here the CDR3 DNA reads TGTGCCAGCAGCTCCGGGCCCGACAGGGACTCTACCTACGAGCAGTACTTC. Its translation: CASSSGPDRDSTYEQYF. Supplemented by reference TRBV5-4 and TRBJ2-7, the full variable domain reads ETGVTQSPTHLIKTRGQQVTLRCSSQSGHNTVSWYQQALGQGPQFIFQYYREEENGRGNFPPRFSGLQFPNYSSELNVNALELDDSALYLCASSSGPDRDSTYEQYFGPGTRLTVT.

V is TRBV5-1 and J is TRBJ2-2; perhaps TRBD2 as D (6 bases). The ends were cut back, 4 bases at V and 0 bases at J, with 13 bases in the middle. The CDR3 runs 16 residues. The germline V gene has CDR1 SGHRS and CDR2 YFSETQ. Here the CDR3 DNA reads TGCGCCAGCAGCCCTTTAGCGGTTTCGAACACCGGGGAGCTGTTTTTT. Translation gives CASSPLAVSNTGELFF.

This chain joins TRBV9 and TRBJ2-1, with 9 nucleotides matching TRBD2. With V trimmed by 1 base and J by 7 bases, 6 bases remained unmatched. CDR1 SGDLS and CDR2 YYNGEE come from the germline V gene. The CDR3 sequence is 15 residues long. Written as DNA, the CDR3 is TGTGCCAGCAGCGTAAACAGCGGGGGGCCGAATGAGCAGTTCTTC. This translates into CASSVNSGGPNEQFF.

As to this clone: At one end the junction does not follow the germline gene, possibly because of a read error. The CDR3 here is CASSPESSYNSLLHF. In DNA, the CDR3 is TGTGCCAGCTCACCCGAAAGCTCCTATAATTCACTCCTCCACTTT. The chain carries TRBV18 and TRBJ1-6, with D uncertain. CDR3 length equals 15 residues. CDR1 and CDR2 from the germline V gene are KGHSH and LQKENI.